This entry concerns a single TCR beta chain. Its target is unknown. CDR1 MNHEY and CDR2 SMNVEV come from the germline V gene (reference sequence). The CDR3 is 14 amino acids. V gave up 6 bases and J gave up 4 bases, with 15 bases separating them. This sample is drawn from a study of cytomegalovirus exposure and HLA in healthy donors. About the research overall: A subsequent analysis reported that the roughly 130 validation repertoires were produced on the same platform that had also been used for the 600 to 700 first-cohort repertoires.

Broader study findings: In a later analysis, first-cohort TCR clusters were found to tend to co-occur in the roughly 120 validation repertoires. As was reported, the classifier diagnosed cytomegalovirus status with high specificity and sensitivity. The study put roughly 160 TCR beta chains on its list as cytomegalovirus-associated.

TCRdb's copy holds only in-frame clones and misses some; the assay was immunoSEQ multiplex PCR. The sample consists of around 70,000 clones, around 94% of them appearing once. The sequenced sample consisted of PBMCs. V and J are TRBV27 and TRBJ1-1, with a tentative D call TRBD1 (5 bases). The clonotype comes from a woman in her late teens or twenties in good health and CMV-seronegative. Written as DNA, the CDR3 is TGTGCCAGCAGCCAAGGTTTAGGGGCCACTGAAGCTTTCTTT. This translates into CASSQGLGATEAFF.